This T cell receptor beta chain appears in the sequencing data of a study of shared clonotypes between healthy human individuals. Study context: The plates for each donor numbered three CD4 naive, three CD4 memory, two CD8 naive and one CD8 memory.

In the naive CD8 group, cells lacked CD45RO and were positively selected for CCR7, so terminally differentiated effector memory CD45RA+ cells were left out. V was clipped by 3 bases and J by 7 bases; unmatched bases: 6. The CDR3 is 14 residues long. Germline values: CDR1 MGHRA, CDR2 YSYEKL. The authors' processing: Sequence data from immunoSEQ were junction-only and lacked quality scores; consequently, filtering differed. The data were produced by immunoSEQ multiplex PCR, yet TCRdb's version contains in-frame clones alone and is incomplete. The DNA was the basis for D and trimming; V, J and clone size are from that table. The table has 1.5 million to 2.5 million clones, roughly 95% seen once; the top ten hold approximately 1%.

The V call is TRBV4-1, the J call TRBJ2-7, with TRBD1 matching over 10 bases. The sequenced sample consisted of naive CD8+ T cells sorted from blood. The sequence came from a man aged 18-30 years in good health. CDR3 nucleotides: TGCGCCAGCAGCCACAGACAGGGGGCATGGGAGCAGTACTTC. It translates to CASSHRQGAWEQYF.